One sample yielded the 24 T cell receptor beta chains listed below, sequenced in a study of blood T cell repertoires in COVID-19. The table came from immunoSEQ multiplex PCR; TCRdb's copy has only in-frame clones and leaves some out. The sample lists 250,000 or so clones, about 87% seen once, with 2% to 3% in the top ten. The sequenced material came from peripheral blood. The receptors originated from a man aged 25 to 40 with COVID-19, enrolled during active disease.

This clone was seen a single time. The V call is TRBV14, the J call TRBJ1-3; D remains ambiguous. This CDR3 spans 13 amino acids. In germline, CDR1 is SGHDN, CDR2 FVKESK. Trimming stripped 4 bases from V and 0 bases from J, with 4 bases between. CDR3 sequence reads: CASSLASGNTIYF. The CDR3 nucleotides are TGTGCCAGCAGCCTGGCCTCTGGAAACACCATATATTTT.

V is TRBV28 and J is TRBJ2-4, with D unresolved. This CDR3 is 16 amino acids long. The V gene lost 4 bases and the J gene lost 0 bases, with 13 bases spanning the gap. In germline, CDR1 is MDHEN, CDR2 SYDVKM. The CDR3 region is CASSSTATAAKNIQYF. DNA for the CDR3: TGTGCCAGCAGTTCAACAGCCACTGCAGCCAAAAACATTCAGTACTTC.

The rearrangement uses TRBV7-3 and TRBJ2-3; 7 positions agree with TRBD2. CDR3 length: 13 residues. V lost 2 bases, J lost 4 bases, and 0 bases stayed unmatched. The germline gives CDR1 SGHTA, CDR2 FQGTGA. CDR3 in DNA: TGTGCCAGCAGCTTAGCGGGAGCAGATACGCAGTATTTT. This gives the protein CASSLAGADTQYF.

The chain links TRBV3-1 (or the pseudogene TRBV3-2) to TRBJ1-3; no reliable D call. There are 18 residues in the CDR3. The germline CDR1 and CDR2 sequences are LGHDT and YNNKEL (reference sequence). Trimming took off 4 bases at V and 0 bases at J, with 19 bases between the two ends. The CDR3 region has the DNA TGTGCCAGCAGCCCGAAGTCGGGTTTAACCGGCTCTGGAAACACCATATATTTT. Translating it yields CASSPKSGLTGSGNTIYF.

The rearrangement joins TRBV10-1 to TRBJ1-1, with a weak D call TRBD1 (6 bases). This CDR3 is 17 amino acids long. Germline V gene lookup returns CDR1 WNHNN and CDR2 SYGVQD (reference sequence). V was cut by 0 bases and J by 0 bases, with 14 bases left in between. The CDR3 loop reads CASSESRGSLLNTEAFF. The DNA for the CDR3 is TGCGCCAGCAGTGAGTCTAGGGGGAGCCTGTTGAACACTGAAGCTTTCTTT.

The chain couples TRBV18 to TRBJ2-7; 9 nucleotides agree with TRBD1. V dropped 9 bases and J dropped 1; count of bases not matched to a gene: 7. Germline CDR1 is KGHSH and CDR2 is LQKENI. The CDR3 runs to 14 residues. CDR3 amino acids: CASTSGTGSYEQYF. The CDR3 DNA reads TGTGCCAGTACTTCCGGGACAGGGTCCTACGAGCAGTACTTC.

The chain links TRBV11-1 to TRBJ1-1; D is unclear. Germline CDR1 and CDR2: SGHAT and FQDESV (reference sequence). CDR3 length equals 14 residues. Trimming took 0 bases from V and 0 from J, leaving 5 bases between them. Here the CDR3 reads CASSLALVNTEAFF. As DNA, the CDR3 is TGTGCCAGCAGCTTAGCGTTAGTGAACACTGAAGCTTTCTTT.

This sequence joins TRBV19 and TRBJ1-3, with D hard to call. The germline CDR1 and CDR2 sequences are LNHDA and SQIVND (reference sequence). Trimming cost V 0 bases and J 0 bases, with 3 bases left between them. The CDR3 is 14 residues long. CDR3 sequence reads: CASSIESSGNTIYF. The CDR3 region has the DNA TGTGCCAGTAGTATAGAGAGCTCTGGAAACACCATATATTTT.

The genes are TRBV19 and TRBJ1-5; D is unclear. V dropped 5 bases and J dropped 1 base, with 12 bases sitting between them. The length of the CDR3 is 15 residues. Germline lookup yields CDR1 LNHDA and CDR2 SQIVND (reference sequence). The CDR3 DNA sequence: TGTGCCAGTAGTTCGGCGGAATCGAGCAATCAGCCCCAGCATTTT. Translated: CASSSAESSNQPQHF.

This chain connects TRBV23-1 to TRBJ2-5; D is possibly TRBD2 (6 bases). TRBV23-1 is designated an ORF whose function remains uncertain. The CDR3 is 16 residues long. Trimming took 9 bases from V and 5 from J, leaving 25 bases between them. The CDR3 nucleotides are TGCGCCAGGCCCGTCCGTCGATACGGGAGTTGGGAGACCCAGTACTTC. This encodes CARPVRRYGSWETQYF.

This rearrangement joins TRBV5-1 to TRBJ2-1; 7 bases are shared with TRBD1. The V gene's germline CDR1 is SGHRS and CDR2 YFSETQ. The V gene end was trimmed by 3 bases and the J gene end by 6 bases; junction bases not matched to a gene: 6. The CDR3 contains 14 residues. CDR3 DNA: TGCGCCAGCAGCTCACAACAGGGGTCCAATGAGCAGTTCTTC. It specifies CASSSQQGSNEQFF. Drawing the rest from reference TRBV5-1 and TRBJ2-1, the complete variable domain is KAGVTQTPRYLIKTRGQQVTLSCSPISGHRSVSWYQQTPGQGLQFLFEYFSETQRNKGNFPGRFSGRQFSNSRSEMNVSTLELGDSALYLCASSSQQGSNEQFFGPGTRLTVL.

The chain couples TRBV24-1 to TRBJ1-2, with D possibly matching TRBD1 (5 bases). CDR1 is KGHDR and CDR2 is SFDVKD in the germline V gene. Trimming stripped 3 bases from V and 8 bases from J, with 12 bases between. The CDR3 totals 13 residues. The CDR3 DNA sequence: TGTGCCACCAGTGATACCCGACGGGGGGGCTACACCTTC. Its protein is CATSDTRRGGYTF.

The V and J genes are TRBV7-9 and TRBJ1-5, with TRBD1 identical over 9 bases. Germline V gives CDR1 SEHNR, CDR2 FQNEAQ (reference sequence). The CDR3 sequence is 17 residues long. Trimming took 3 bases from V and 2 from J; bases not matched to a gene: 8. The CDR3 DNA sequence: TGTGCCAGCAGCTTCGGACAGGGGAGGGGAGGCAATCAGCCCCAGCATTTT. Translation: CASSFGQGRGGNQPQHF.

The chain recombines TRBV4-2 with TRBJ1-2, with D unclear. The CDR3 loop spans 16 amino acids. Trimming shortened V by 0 bases and J by 2 bases, and 13 bases separated the two germline ends. Looked up from germline, CDR1 is LGHNA and CDR2 is YNFKEQ. This CDR3 is CASSQDIGGKNYGYTF. The CDR3 region has the DNA TGTGCCAGCAGCCAAGATATTGGAGGCAAAAACTATGGCTACACCTTC.

The J gene is TRBJ2-2, the V gene TRBV5-6; 9 positions agree with TRBD1. The germline V gene encodes CDR1 SGHDT and CDR2 YYEEEE. The CDR3 covers 16 residues. V gave up 4 bases and J gave up 4 bases; unmatched junction bases: 8. The CDR3 spells CASSLQGAGSTGELFF. The CDR3 DNA reads as TGTGCCAGCAGCCTACAGGGGGCCGGTAGCACCGGGGAGCTGTTTTTT. Combining the CDR3 with reference TRBV5-6 and TRBJ2-2 gives the whole variable domain DAGVTQSPTHLIKTRGQQVTLRCSPKSGHDTVSWYQQALGQGPQFIFQYYEEEERQRGNFPDRFSGHQFPNYSSELNVNALLLGDSALYLCASSLQGAGSTGELFFGEGSRLTVL.

This clone has more than one count but fewer than ten. This chain joins TRBV9 and TRBJ2-2; D ambiguous. The CDR3 loop spans 12 amino acids. The V end was cut by 0 bases, the J end by 7 bases, with 4 bases between. Germline values: CDR1 SGDLS, CDR2 YYNGEE. CDR3 DNA sequence: TGTGCCAGCAGCGTAGCCGGCGGGGAGCTGTTTTTT. It encodes CASSVAGGELFF.

The chain uses TRBV3-1 (or the pseudogene TRBV3-2) and TRBJ1-1; D uncertain. CDR3 length: 12 residues. CDR1 and CDR2 from the germline V gene are LGHDT and YNNKEL (reference sequence). V was cut by 1 base and J by 6 bases, with 6 bases left in between. CDR3 bases: TGTGCCAGCAGCCAAGCCGGGGCTGAAGCTTTCTTT. It yields the protein CASSQAGAEAFF.

The chain links TRBV4-3 to TRBJ1-5, with 8 positions matching TRBD1. J gave up 10 bases and V 1 base, and 3 bases lay outside the gene matches. The CDR3 spans 13 residues. The germline V gene has CDR1 LGHNA and CDR2 YSLEER. The CDR3 DNA sequence: TGCGCCAGCAGCCAAGGACAGGGGCATCCCCAGCATTTT. Its translation is CASSQGQGHPQHF.

This clone was seen a single time. The V and J genes are TRBV27 and TRBJ1-2; D gene ambiguous. The V gene lost 5 bases and the J gene lost 6 bases, with 10 bases spanning the gap. The CDR3 is 12 residues long. The germline CDR1 and CDR2 sequences are MNHEY and SMNVEV (reference sequence). CDR3: CASSPGGHGYTF. CDR3 bases: TGTGCCAGCAGTCCGGGAGGGCATGGCTACACCTTC.

This rearrangement joins TRBV19 to TRBJ1-4; 7 bases match TRBD1. This CDR3 has 13 amino acids. V was pared by 5 bases and J by 8 bases, with 5 bases of the junction left unmatched. Per the germline V gene, CDR1 is LNHDA and CDR2 is SQIVND (reference sequence). CDR3 in amino acids: CASSLDRPEKLFF. CDR3 nucleotides: TGTGCCAGTAGTTTGGACAGGCCCGAAAAACTGTTTTTT.

The V and J genes are TRBV2 and TRBJ2-7; 10 bases fit TRBD1. With V trimmed by 6 bases and J by 5 bases, 1 base remained unmatched. Germline V gene lookup returns CDR1 SNHLY and CDR2 FYNNEI. This CDR3 is 12 amino acids long. For the CDR3, the DNA is TGTGCCAGCAGGGACAGGGGGAACGAGCAGTACTTC. Residues: CASRDRGNEQYF.

The chain has TRBV29-1 and TRBJ2-1; the match to TRBD1 covers 7 bases. V shed 7 bases and J 4 bases; nucleotides not matched to a gene: 13. The germline CDR1 and CDR2 sequences are SQVTM and ANQGSEA. The CDR3 has 15 residues. The CDR3 sequence is CSAGSGTVIYNEQFF. The CDR3 DNA reads TGCAGCGCAGGATCCGGGACAGTGATATACAATGAGCAGTTCTTC.

The rearrangement joins TRBV18 to TRBJ1-1; TRBD1 agrees at 7 bases. The CDR3 contains 14 residues. From germline, CDR1 is KGHSH and CDR2 LQKENI. The V and J ends lost 1 base and 6 bases, in that order; junction bases with no gene match: 5. The CDR3 bases are TGTGCCAGCTCACCACGGGACAGCCCTTCTGAAGCTTTCTTT. Its protein is CASSPRDSPSEAFF.

The chain links TRBV5-1 to TRBJ1-1; TRBD1 is a possible D gene (5 bases). This CDR3 has 15 residues. Germline V CDR1 and CDR2: SGHRS, YFSETQ. V was cut by 4 bases and J by 1 base, with 14 bases left in between. The CDR3 DNA is TGCGCCAGCAGCCCCTCAGGGCAGTCGAACACTGAAGCTTTCTTT. Its protein product is CASSPSGQSNTEAFF. Full variable domain (outside the CDR3, taken from reference TRBV5-1 and TRBJ1-1): KAGVTQTPRYLIKTRGQQVTLSCSPISGHRSVSWYQQTPGQGLQFLFEYFSETQRNKGNFPGRFSGRQFSNSRSEMNVSTLELGDSALYLCASSPSGQSNTEAFFGQGTRLTVV.